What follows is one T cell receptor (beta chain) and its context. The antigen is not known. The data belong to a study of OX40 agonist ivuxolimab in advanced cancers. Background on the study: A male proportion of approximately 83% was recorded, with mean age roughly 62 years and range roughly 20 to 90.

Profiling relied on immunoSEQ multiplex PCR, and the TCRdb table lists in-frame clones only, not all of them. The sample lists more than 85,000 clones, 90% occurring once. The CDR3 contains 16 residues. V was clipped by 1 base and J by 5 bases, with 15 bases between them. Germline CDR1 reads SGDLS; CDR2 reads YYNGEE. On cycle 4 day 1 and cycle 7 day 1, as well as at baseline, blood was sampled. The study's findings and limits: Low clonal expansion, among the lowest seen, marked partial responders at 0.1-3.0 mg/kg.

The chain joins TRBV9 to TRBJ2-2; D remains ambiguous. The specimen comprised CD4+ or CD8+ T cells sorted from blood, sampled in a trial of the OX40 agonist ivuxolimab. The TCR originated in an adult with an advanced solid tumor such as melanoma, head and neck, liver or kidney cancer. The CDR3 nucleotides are TGTGCCAGCAGCGTAAAAAGCGCCGAGGTTACCGGGGAGCTGTTTTTT. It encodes CASSVKSAEVTGELFF.